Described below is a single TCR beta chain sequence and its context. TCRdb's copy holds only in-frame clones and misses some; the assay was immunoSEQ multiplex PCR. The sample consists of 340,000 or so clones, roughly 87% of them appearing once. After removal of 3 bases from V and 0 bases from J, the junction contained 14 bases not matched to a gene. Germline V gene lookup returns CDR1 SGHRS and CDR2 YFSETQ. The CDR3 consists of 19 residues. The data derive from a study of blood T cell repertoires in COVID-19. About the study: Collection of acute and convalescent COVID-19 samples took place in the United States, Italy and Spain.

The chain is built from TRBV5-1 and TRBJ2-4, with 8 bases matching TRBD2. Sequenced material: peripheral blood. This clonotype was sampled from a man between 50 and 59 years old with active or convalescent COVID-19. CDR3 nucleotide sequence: TGCGCCAGCAGCTCCTACACTCCGGGACTAGTTTCAGCCAAAAACATTCAGTACTTC. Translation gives CASSSYTPGLVSAKNIQYF.